The rows below give T cell receptor beta chains drawn from one sample of a study of shared clonotypes between healthy human individuals. Sequenced by immunoSEQ multiplex PCR; TCRdb stores in-frame clones only, minus some. The data contain around 610,000 clones, 90% to 97% of them singletons. The specimen sequenced was naive CD8+ T cells sorted from blood. These receptors all stem from a woman under 40 in good health. Each CDR3 is given with its conserved first and last residue. The order of the fields is V gene, J gene, D gene, CDR3 protein. A D gene is named only where the DNA matches it firmly.

v_gene: TRBV18
j_gene: TRBJ2-1
d_gene: TRBD2
CDR3aa: CASSPTAVGLATDEQFF

v_gene: TRBV10-2
j_gene: TRBJ1-2
d_gene: -
CDR3aa: CASSPTQRHYGYTF

v_gene: TRBV5-1
j_gene: TRBJ2-1
d_gene: -
CDR3aa: CASSLAQGRVGEQFF

v_gene: TRBV9
j_gene: TRBJ1-3
d_gene: TRBD1
CDR3aa: CASSPDRAGNTIYF

v_gene: TRBV4-1
j_gene: TRBJ1-2
d_gene: -
CDR3aa: CASSLRTGEWDYGYTF

v_gene: TRBV27
j_gene: TRBJ2-1
d_gene: TRBD1
CDR3aa: CASSLSTGAGYNEQFF

v_gene: TRBV5-6
j_gene: TRBJ1-1
d_gene: TRBD1
CDR3aa: CASSRSTDRGMNTEAFF

v_gene: TRBV19
j_gene: TRBJ1-5
d_gene: -
CDR3aa: CASEGIGNQPQHF

v_gene: TRBV9
j_gene: TRBJ2-1
d_gene: TRBD2
CDR3aa: CASSPVGLAGLSSYNEQFF

v_gene: TRBV29-1
j_gene: TRBJ2-3
d_gene: -
CDR3aa: CSVVGTASTDTQYF

v_gene: TRBV28
j_gene: TRBJ2-7
d_gene: TRBD1
CDR3aa: CASTHRGREFHEQYF

v_gene: TRBV5-5
j_gene: TRBJ2-5
d_gene: TRBD1
CDR3aa: CASSLGQGGIQETQYF

v_gene: TRBV28
j_gene: TRBJ1-3
d_gene: -
CDR3aa: CATAGAPGNTIYF

v_gene: TRBV28
j_gene: TRBJ2-7
d_gene: TRBD2
CDR3aa: CASSLSGRGYEQYF

v_gene: TRBV2
j_gene: TRBJ2-2
d_gene: TRBD2
CDR3aa: CASTGLANTGELFF

v_gene: TRBV21-1
j_gene: TRBJ1-5
d_gene: -
CDR3aa: CASSKVSVGPQGENGSNQPQHF

v_gene: TRBV10-3
j_gene: TRBJ2-3
d_gene: -
CDR3aa: CASRDGDHVFGTDTQYF

v_gene: TRBV7-8
j_gene: TRBJ2-2
d_gene: -
CDR3aa: CASSSLMEGELFF

v_gene: TRBV28
j_gene: TRBJ2-5
d_gene: TRBD1
CDR3aa: CASSLPGQGKETQYF

v_gene: TRBV27
j_gene: TRBJ2-7
d_gene: -
CDR3aa: CASSLSFGGTKSYEQYF

v_gene: TRBV30
j_gene: TRBJ2-2
d_gene: TRBD2
CDR3aa: CAWRRRTSGRAGELFF

v_gene: TRBV6-5
j_gene: TRBJ2-6
d_gene: TRBD1
CDR3aa: CASRRQGAWANVLTF

v_gene: TRBV6-5
j_gene: TRBJ1-1
d_gene: -
CDR3aa: CASSYSIITEAFF

v_gene: TRBV28
j_gene: TRBJ2-7
d_gene: TRBD1
CDR3aa: CASSSGTGKSF

v_gene: TRBV5-1
j_gene: TRBJ2-1
d_gene: -
CDR3aa: CASSSNSFTSYNEQFF

v_gene: TRBV4-1
j_gene: TRBJ2-4
d_gene: -
CDR3aa: CASSHFSGLAKNIQYF

v_gene: TRBV2
j_gene: TRBJ1-4
d_gene: -
CDR3aa: CASSELRDRRF

v_gene: TRBV10-3
j_gene: TRBJ2-3
d_gene: -
CDR3aa: CAISESQGGTDTQYF

v_gene: TRBV29-1
j_gene: TRBJ2-7
d_gene: TRBD1
CDR3aa: CSMRTGLYEQYF

v_gene: TRBV19
j_gene: TRBJ2-1
d_gene: TRBD2
CDR3aa: CASSTPGLVWHEQFF

v_gene: TRBV27
j_gene: TRBJ2-1
d_gene: TRBD2
CDR3aa: CASSLWGSGAYNEQFF

v_gene: TRBV11-2
j_gene: TRBJ2-7
d_gene: TRBD2
CDR3aa: CASSLGGGDSYEQYF

v_gene: TRBV27
j_gene: TRBJ1-5
d_gene: -
CDR3aa: CASSLGGPNLAQHF

v_gene: TRBV7-6
j_gene: TRBJ1-1
d_gene: -
CDR3aa: CASSSLRPNFEGTEAFF

v_gene: TRBV28
j_gene: TRBJ2-1
d_gene: -
CDR3aa: CASSLETSSYNEQFF

v_gene: TRBV19
j_gene: TRBJ1-2
d_gene: -
CDR3aa: CASSISPVGPGYTF

v_gene: TRBV5-1
j_gene: TRBJ1-1
d_gene: -
CDR3aa: CASSLRRVNTEAFF

v_gene: TRBV10-3
j_gene: TRBJ1-3
d_gene: -
CDR3aa: CAISESGNRNTIYF

v_gene: TRBV5-4
j_gene: TRBJ2-6
d_gene: TRBD1
CDR3aa: CASSQTGVGANVLTF

v_gene: TRBV2
j_gene: TRBJ2-7
d_gene: TRBD2
CDR3aa: CAASGGAGPSYEQYF

v_gene: TRBV9
j_gene: TRBJ1-4
d_gene: -
CDR3aa: CASSVGGTPREKLFF

v_gene: TRBV7-9
j_gene: TRBJ2-7
d_gene: -
CDR3aa: CASSSSRSYEQYF

v_gene: TRBV27
j_gene: TRBJ2-1
d_gene: -
CDR3aa: CASTRAPARYNEQFF

v_gene: TRBV4-1
j_gene: TRBJ2-7
d_gene: -
CDR3aa: CASSHRGGYEQYF

v_gene: TRBV5-1
j_gene: TRBJ1-4
d_gene: -
CDR3aa: CASSLRGSDEKLFF

v_gene: TRBV4-1
j_gene: TRBJ2-1
d_gene: TRBD2
CDR3aa: CASSQDEGGRGEQFF

v_gene: TRBV27
j_gene: TRBJ1-1
d_gene: -
CDR3aa: CASSLRGAGTEAFF

v_gene: TRBV19
j_gene: TRBJ1-5
d_gene: -
CDR3aa: CASSMVGLWNQPQHF

v_gene: TRBV27
j_gene: TRBJ2-3
d_gene: -
CDR3aa: CASSPLERATDTQYF

v_gene: TRBV11-2
j_gene: TRBJ2-7
d_gene: -
CDR3aa: CASSLEASYEQYF

v_gene: TRBV7-8
j_gene: TRBJ2-7
d_gene: -
CDR3aa: CASSRDNPYEQYF

v_gene: TRBV7-9
j_gene: TRBJ2-1
d_gene: TRBD2
CDR3aa: CASSFMGTSGRNEQFF

v_gene: TRBV4-1
j_gene: TRBJ1-2
d_gene: -
CDR3aa: CASSQDQGRSNYGYTF

v_gene: TRBV10-2
j_gene: TRBJ2-3
d_gene: TRBD2
CDR3aa: CASSELAGGQDTQYF

v_gene: TRBV10-3
j_gene: TRBJ1-2
d_gene: -
CDR3aa: CATTPTKRSRLYGYTF

v_gene: TRBV27
j_gene: TRBJ2-3
d_gene: -
CDR3aa: CASSFSPDTQYF

v_gene: TRBV19
j_gene: TRBJ1-4
d_gene: -
CDR3aa: CASSILGGATNEKLFF

v_gene: TRBV2
j_gene: TRBJ2-7
d_gene: TRBD1
CDR3aa: CASRPGTGGHYEQYF